This T cell receptor (beta chain) emerged from a study of beta chain features in type 1 diabetes. The ends lost 5 bases at V and 0 bases at J; junction bases unmatched: 8. Per germline, CDR1 SGHTA and CDR2 FQGNSA. CDR3 size: 18 residues. This clone showed up just a few times. The isolated RNA, all of it, was reverse transcribed, so expressed TCRB transcripts were what got sequenced. Clones were read by immunoSEQ multiplex PCR, and TCRdb kept only the in-frame ones, dropping some. The table lists a few hundred thousand clones, roughly 21% of them singletons. The chain couples TRBV7-2 to TRBJ2-6; TRBD1 agrees at 9 bases. The sequenced material came from naive CD4+ T cells from blood. The clonotype originates from a woman under 30 in good health. The CDR3 DNA is TGTGCCAGCAGCCCGAGGGACAGGGCCGCCTCTGGGGCCAACGTCCTGACTTTC. Protein sequence: CASSPRDRAASGANVLTF.